The entry below gives a single T cell receptor beta chain sequence along with its context. Its antigen is not known. TCRdb redid the calling of the 5' RACE reads with MiXCR, one entry per CDR3 protein. The repertoire consists of 45,000 to 65,000 distinct CDR3 sequences, with 3% to 4% occurring once and the leading ten covering over 5%. The data were taken from a study of neurological immune-mediated disorders. Study conclusions and caveats: No expanded-clone CDR3 amino acid sequence recurred across subjects, suggesting private TCR-beta repertoires. There was no association between the multiple sclerosis repertoire cluster and any clinical or MRI feature.

Trimming at V came to 5 bases and at J to 8 bases, leaving 9 bases not matched to a gene. CDR1 and CDR2 from the germline V gene are SGHRS and YFSETQ. The CDR3 is 14 amino acids. The rearrangement uses TRBV5-1 and TRBJ1-4, with TRBD1 matching 7 bases. The receptor comes from a man in his forties or fifties with multiple sclerosis. The material sequenced was PBMCs. The CDR3 protein is CASRQGTDGEKLFF. CDR3 DNA: TGCGCCAGCAGGCAGGGGACAGATGGAGAAAAACTGTTTTTT.